The 30 T cell receptor beta chains reported below all come from one sample, sequenced in a study of blood T cells in healthy people across ages. Sample-barcoded 5' priming and a J-beta primer mix drove a second PCR of roughly 6 to 12 cycles. MiXCR, run by TCRdb on the 5' RACE reads, gives a single entry per CDR3 protein. The sample consists of around 1,000,000 distinct CDR3 sequences, under 30% of them appearing once. These data also formed part of another study, on T cells of mothers and their children.

Sequenced: blood. These receptor sequences come from a girl aged 2 to 10 in good health.

V gene TRBV14 combines with J gene TRBJ2-1; D is undetermined. Trimming left V 1 base short and J 4 bases short, with 8 bases between. CDR3 length: 14 amino acids. Germline V gene sequence: CDR1 SGHDN, CDR2 FVKESK. The CDR3 spells CASSQALRYNEQFF. Written as DNA, the CDR3 is TGTGCCAGCAGCCAAGCCCTCCGATACAATGAGCAGTTCTTC.

The chain recombines TRBV7-2 with TRBJ2-2, with D perhaps given as TRBD1 or TRBD2 (5 bases each). Germline V CDR1 and CDR2: SGHTA, FQGNSA. This CDR3 has 16 residues. Trimming stripped 1 base from V and 2 bases from J, with 11 bases between. The CDR3 nucleotides are TGTGCCAGCAGCTTAGGAGGGGCGCCTAACACCGGGGAGCTGTTTTTT. This sequence encodes CASSLGGAPNTGELFF.

The chain has TRBV6-5 and TRBJ1-3; D is uncertain. The CDR3 has 15 residues. V was shortened by 7 bases and J by 2 bases, with 15 bases between the two germline ends. Germline V lookup: CDR1 MNHEY, CDR2 SVGAGI. The CDR3 loop reads CASNAPGDPGNTIYF. As DNA, the CDR3 is TGTGCCAGCAATGCCCCAGGCGATCCTGGAAACACCATATATTTT.

J is TRBJ2-2 and V is TRBV29-1, with a weak D call TRBD1 (5 bases). CDR1 is SQVTM and CDR2 is ANQGSEA in the germline V gene. Trimming shortened V by 6 bases and J by 0 bases, and 14 bases separated the two germline ends. CDR3 length: 15 amino acids. Here the CDR3 reads CSVATGFPNTGELFF. The CDR3 DNA reads TGCAGCGTGGCCACAGGATTCCCGAACACCGGGGAGCTGTTTTTT.

The table lists this clonotype with many counts. The rearrangement joins TRBV6-5 to TRBJ2-1, with 8 bases that match TRBD2. V dropped 2 bases and J dropped 6; count of bases not matched to a gene: 3. Looked up from germline, CDR1 is MNHEY and CDR2 is SVGAGI. The CDR3 totals 14 residues. CDR3 loop: CASSYGAGGNEQFF. For the CDR3, the DNA is TGTGCCAGCAGTTACGGGGCGGGAGGCAATGAGCAGTTCTTC.

The gene calls are TRBV7-9 and TRBJ2-3; D is ambiguous. Germline CDR1 reads SEHNR; CDR2 reads FQNEAQ (reference sequence). V dropped 7 bases and J dropped 1 base, with 15 bases sitting between them. The CDR3 is made up of 15 amino acids. For the CDR3, the DNA is TGTGCCAGCACCTCGCCCAGTCCCCGCACAGATACGCAGTATTTT. Residues: CASTSPSPRTDTQYF.

V and J are TRBV11-2 and TRBJ2-1; TRBD1 or TRBD2 may be the D gene (5 bases each). This CDR3 region has 16 residues. The germline V gene has CDR1 SGHAT and CDR2 FQNNGV. Trimming took 5 bases from V and 1 from J, leaving 15 bases between them. The CDR3 region has the DNA TGTGCCAGCAGCCCAACTGGGGGACGGTCCTACAATGAGCAGTTCTTC. It codes for CASSPTGGRSYNEQFF. Drawing the rest from reference TRBV11-2 and TRBJ2-1, the complete variable domain is EAGVAQSPRYKIIEKRQSVAFWCNPISGHATLYWYQQILGQGPKLLIQFQNNGVVDDSQLPKDRFSAERLKGVDSTLKIQPAKLEDSAVYLCASSPTGGRSYNEQFFGPGTRLTVL.

The rearrangement uses TRBV7-3 and TRBJ1-3, with 9 bases identical to TRBD1. The CDR3 totals 18 residues. V gave up 4 bases and J gave up 4 bases; unmatched junction bases: 14. The germline gives CDR1 SGHTA, CDR2 FQGTGA. The DNA of the CDR3 is TGTGCCAGCAGCTCGGTGCAATCCGGGACAGGGCTCGGAAACACCATATATTTT. Protein product: CASSSVQSGTGLGNTIYF.

This clonotype was seen more than once but under ten times. The V and J genes are TRBV9 and TRBJ2-5; 10 bases are shared with TRBD2. The CDR3 extends over 16 amino acids. Germline assignment: CDR1 SGDLS and CDR2 YYNGEE. J was trimmed by 4 bases and V by 0 bases; bases with no gene match: 6. The CDR3 loop reads CASSVAPGLAVETQYF. CDR3 in DNA: TGTGCCAGCAGCGTAGCTCCCGGACTAGCGGTAGAGACCCAGTACTTC.

The chain links TRBV4-1 to TRBJ2-5, with 10 bases matching TRBD2. The closer fit of TRBJ2-1 to the DNA end suggests the J call may be wrong. The CDR3 consists of 15 residues. The germline CDR1 and CDR2 sequences are MGHRA and YSYEKL. CDR3 amino acids: CASSREREGLNEQFF. The CDR3 coding sequence is TGCGCCAGCAGCCGCGAGCGGGAGGGCCTTAATGAGCAGTTCTTC.

The chain recombines TRBV9 with TRBJ2-1; no clear D gene. V lost 3 bases, J lost 9 bases, and 10 bases lay in between. The CDR3 totals 12 residues. Germline-derived CDR1 and CDR2 are SGDLS and YYNGEE. The CDR3, as DNA: TGTGCCAGCAGCGCGTTTACCCGTGAGCAGTTCTTC. It encodes CASSAFTREQFF. Complete variable domain (other parts from reference TRBV9 and TRBJ2-1): DSGVTQTPKHLITATGQRVTLRCSPRSGDLSVYWYQQSLDQGLQFLIQYYNGEERAKGNILERFSAQQFPDLHSELNLSSLELGDSALYFCASSAFTREQFFGPGTRLTVL.

CDR3 region: CSAASGGQIYEQYF. CDR3 nucleotides: TGCAGTGCTGCTAGCGGGGGCCAAATCTACGAGCAGTACTTC. The chain is built from TRBV20-1 and TRBJ2-5; 10 bases agree with TRBD2. Judging by the DNA end, TRBJ2-7 fits better; the J call may be wrong. From germline, CDR1 is DFQATT and CDR2 SNEGSKA (reference sequence). This CDR3 comprises 14 residues.

V usage is TRBV29-1 and J usage is TRBJ2-7; 8 bases are shared with TRBD2. The J segment lost 3 bases and the V segment lost 6 bases, leaving 10 bases of the junction unmatched. The length of the CDR3 is 14 residues. Germline V lookup: CDR1 SQVTM, CDR2 ANQGSEA. The CDR3 DNA sequence: TGCAGCGTGGAAATAGCGGGAACCCGCTACGAGCAGTACTTC. Its protein is CSVEIAGTRYEQYF.

This chain links TRBV19 with TRBJ2-5, with 7 nucleotides matching TRBD1. V was pared by 5 bases and J by 1 base, with 10 bases of the junction left unmatched. This CDR3 contains 16 residues. CDR1 is LNHDA, CDR2 SQIVND, per germline (reference sequence). CDR3 sequence: CASSELPGQLQETQYF. CDR3 DNA: TGTGCCAGTAGTGAACTACCGGGACAGCTCCAAGAGACCCAGTACTTC.

The chain employs TRBV7-9 and TRBJ2-7; D is possibly TRBD2 (8 bases). The CDR3 has 14 residues. Germline assignment: CDR1 SEHNR and CDR2 FQNEAQ (reference sequence). With 5 bases removed from V and 7 bases from J, the gap between germline ends came to 18 bases. CDR3 protein: CASSNSGTEREQYF. In DNA form, the CDR3 reads TGTGCCAGCAGCAATAGCGGGACAGAAAGAGAGCAGTACTTC.

The V gene is TRBV7-9, the J gene TRBJ2-3; TRBD2 might be the D (6 bases). Trimming shortened V by 9 bases and J by 4 bases, and 20 bases separated the two germline ends. The CDR3 totals 15 residues. Germline CDR1 SEHNR, CDR2 FQNEAQ (reference sequence). For the CDR3, the DNA is TGTGCCAGTCCCGAGGGTAAACTAGCTCCAGATACGCAGTATTTT. Amino acids: CASPEGKLAPDTQYF.

This sequence joins TRBV3-1 and TRBJ1-3; 7 bases are shared with TRBD1. V trimming: 6 bases; J trimming: 5 bases; junction bases outside the gene matches: 13. Germline CDR1 and CDR2: LGHDT and YNNKEL (reference sequence). The CDR3 has 16 amino acids. The DNA for the CDR3 is TGTGCCAGCAGGAAATCGGGACAGTCCTCCAGAAACACCATATATTTT. Protein: CASRKSGQSSRNTIYF.

This clonotype has more than one count but fewer than ten. V usage is TRBV29-1 and J usage is TRBJ2-7; 10 bases map to TRBD2. V gave up 5 bases and J gave up 4 bases; unmatched junction bases: 5. The CDR3 contains 13 residues. Per germline, CDR1 SQVTM and CDR2 ANQGSEA. CDR3 protein: CSVSSGSGYEQYF. The CDR3 nucleotides are TGCAGCGTTTCTAGCGGGAGTGGTTACGAGCAGTACTTC.

A word on this clonotype: Relative to the germline gene, one junction end is altered; a read error may explain this. This chain connects TRBV2 to TRBJ2-3; TRBD2 might be the D (6 bases). The CDR3 runs 17 residues. Germline CDR1 is SNHLY and CDR2 is FYNNEI. CDR3 bases: TGTGCCAGCACGTTCCACGGACAAGAAACTAGCACGGATACGCAGTATTTT. Translated, it gives CASTFHGQETSTDTQYF.

A few counts support this clonotype. The genes are TRBV6-5 and TRBJ1-6; D call uncertain. The V end lost 0 bases, the J end lost 5 bases, and 2 bases lay between the germline ends. The CDR3 consists of 13 residues. Germline CDR1 is MNHEY and CDR2 is SVGAGI. The CDR3 DNA reads TGTGCCAGCAGTTACTCGAATAATTCACCCCTCCACTTT. The encoded protein is CASSYSNNSPLHF.

This clonotype was recorded a few times. The chain couples TRBV2 to TRBJ2-7; a weak D match, TRBD1 (5 bases). The CDR3 sequence is 16 residues long. In germline, CDR1 is SNHLY, CDR2 FYNNEI. The V end lost 4 bases, the J end lost 0 bases, and 16 bases lay between the germline ends. The CDR3 coding sequence is TGTGCCAGCAGTGGCCCCCAGGGATTAAGCTCCTACGAGCAGTACTTC. Translation gives CASSGPQGLSSYEQYF.

V is TRBV6-2 or TRBV6-3 and J is TRBJ2-7; no firm D call. Germline loops: CDR1 MNHEY, CDR2 SVGEGT. The CDR3 loop spans 14 amino acids. The V end was cut by 2 bases, the J end by 5 bases, with 13 bases between. CDR3 sequence: CASSYPLQPDEQYF. The CDR3 nucleotides read TGTGCCAGCAGTTACCCCCTCCAACCCGACGAGCAGTACTTC.

This clonotype was counted a few times. The V call is TRBV7-9, the J call TRBJ2-5; D might be TRBD2 (6 bases). Gene TRBJ2-1 matches the end of the DNA better, so the J call may be wrong. Germline loops: CDR1 SEHNR, CDR2 FQNEAQ (reference sequence). CDR3 size: 12 residues. DNA for the CDR3: TGTGCCAGCCGGCGGGGTTTGGATGAGCAGTTCTTC. Translating gives CASRRGLDEQFF.

V gene TRBV15 combines with J gene TRBJ2-1; D could derive from TRBD1 or TRBD2 (7 bases each). The CDR3 is 13 residues long. Trimming took 8 bases from V and 4 from J, leaving 12 bases between them. CDR1 LNHNV and CDR2 YYDKDF come from the germline V gene (reference sequence). This CDR3 is CATSGGVYNEQFF. DNA of the CDR3: TGTGCCACCTCAGGGGGGGTTTACAATGAGCAGTTCTTC.

This clonotype was counted between two and nine times. The chain has TRBV7-9 and TRBJ2-3; the match to TRBD1 covers 9 bases. V shed 4 bases and J 6 bases; nucleotides not matched to a gene: 14. CDR1 and CDR2 from the germline V gene are SEHNR and FQNEAQ (reference sequence). The CDR3 has 17 residues. Here the CDR3 DNA reads TGTGCCAGCAGCTCCGGAGCCGGGACAGGGAGGTTTGATACGCAGTATTTT. It translates to CASSSGAGTGRFDTQYF.

In its sample, this clonotype was seen a few times. V and J are TRBV5-6 and TRBJ2-3; D is undetermined. CDR1 and CDR2 (germline): SGHDT, YYEEEE. With 0 bases removed from V and 6 bases from J, the gap between germline ends came to 8 bases. The CDR3 consists of 13 residues. CDR3 sequence reads: CASSLAPGDTQYF. In DNA, the CDR3 is TGTGCCAGCAGCTTGGCCCCCGGGGATACGCAGTATTTT.

This clonotype was seen just once. J is TRBJ2-3 and V is TRBV5-1; D gene uncertain. CDR3 length: 15 amino acids. Germline V gene lookup returns CDR1 SGHRS and CDR2 YFSETQ. The germline V and J ends were trimmed by 3 bases and 2 bases, with 13 bases remaining between them. CDR3 bases: TGCGCCAGCAGCTGGGTAACCGGATTCACAGATACGCAGTATTTT. Protein sequence: CASSWVTGFTDTQYF.

This clonotype was counted between two and nine times. V gene TRBV29-1 combines with J gene TRBJ1-2; D call uncertain. The CDR3 has 11 amino acids. Germline CDR1 SQVTM, CDR2 ANQGSEA. Trimming pared 6 bases from V and 8 bases from J, leaving 13 bases between. CDR3: CSVDSGNGYTF. The CDR3 DNA sequence: TGCAGCGTCGACTCCGGGAACGGCTACACCTTC.

This chain uses TRBV12-3 or TRBV12-4 with TRBJ2-5; D possibly corresponds to TRBD1 (5 bases). The DNA end is a closer match to TRBJ2-7, so the J assignment may be wrong. This CDR3 has 17 residues. This CDR3 reads CASSFAGRGSPGYEQYF. CDR3 coding DNA: TGTGCCAGCAGTTTTGCTGGTAGGGGTTCTCCCGGCTACGAGCAGTACTTC.

The sample holds a few counts of this clonotype. The J gene is TRBJ2-1, the V gene TRBV4-2; 12 bases agree with TRBD2. The assigned J gene may be wrong: the sequence end matches TRBJ2-7 better. This CDR3 is built from 17 residues. Germline V CDR1 and CDR2: LGHNA, YNFKEQ. In DNA form, the CDR3 reads TGTGCCAGCAGCCAAGATCAACTAGCGGGAGGAGGAGACGAGCAGTACTTC. Translated: CASSQDQLAGGGDEQYF.